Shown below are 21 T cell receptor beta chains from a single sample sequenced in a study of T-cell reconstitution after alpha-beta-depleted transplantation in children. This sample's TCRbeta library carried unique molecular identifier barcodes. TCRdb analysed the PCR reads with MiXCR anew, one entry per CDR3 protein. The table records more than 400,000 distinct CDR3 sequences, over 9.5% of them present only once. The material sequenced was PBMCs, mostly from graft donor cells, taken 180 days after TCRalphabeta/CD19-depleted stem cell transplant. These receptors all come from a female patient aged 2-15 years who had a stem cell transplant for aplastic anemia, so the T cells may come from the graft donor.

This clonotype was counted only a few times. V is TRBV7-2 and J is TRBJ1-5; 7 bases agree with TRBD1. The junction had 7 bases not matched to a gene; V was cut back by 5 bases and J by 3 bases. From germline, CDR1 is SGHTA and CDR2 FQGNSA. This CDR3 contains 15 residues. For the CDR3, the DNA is TGTGCCAGCAGCGCATCCGGGACAGTCAATCAGCCCCAGCATTTT. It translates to CASSASGTVNQPQHF.

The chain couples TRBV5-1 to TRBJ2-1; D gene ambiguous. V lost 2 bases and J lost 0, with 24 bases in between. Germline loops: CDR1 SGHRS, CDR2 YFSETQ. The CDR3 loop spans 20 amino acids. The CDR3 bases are TGCGCCAGCAGCTTCAGGCAGCTAGATCCATTAACCAGCTCCTACAATGAGCAGTTCTTC. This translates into CASSFRQLDPLTSSYNEQFF.

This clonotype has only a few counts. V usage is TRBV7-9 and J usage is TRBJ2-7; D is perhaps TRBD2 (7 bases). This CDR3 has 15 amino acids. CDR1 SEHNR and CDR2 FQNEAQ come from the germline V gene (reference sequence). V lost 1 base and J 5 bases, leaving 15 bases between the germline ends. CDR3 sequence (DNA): TGTGCCAGCAGCTTAGGCCTTAGGGAGGGGGACGAGCAGTACTTC. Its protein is CASSLGLREGDEQYF.

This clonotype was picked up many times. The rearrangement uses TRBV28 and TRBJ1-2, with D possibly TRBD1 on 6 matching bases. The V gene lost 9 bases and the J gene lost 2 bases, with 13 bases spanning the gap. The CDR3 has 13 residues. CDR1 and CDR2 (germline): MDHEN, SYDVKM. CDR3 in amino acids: CASSLGQNYGYTF. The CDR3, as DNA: TGTGCCAGTAGTCTTGGACAGAACTATGGCTACACCTTC.

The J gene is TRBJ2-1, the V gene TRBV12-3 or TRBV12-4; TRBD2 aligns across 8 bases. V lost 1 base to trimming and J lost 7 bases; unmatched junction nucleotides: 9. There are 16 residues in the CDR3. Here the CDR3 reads CASSLGPGGPGNEQFF. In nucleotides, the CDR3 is TGTGCCAGCAGTTTAGGTCCGGGAGGGCCGGGGAATGAGCAGTTCTTC.

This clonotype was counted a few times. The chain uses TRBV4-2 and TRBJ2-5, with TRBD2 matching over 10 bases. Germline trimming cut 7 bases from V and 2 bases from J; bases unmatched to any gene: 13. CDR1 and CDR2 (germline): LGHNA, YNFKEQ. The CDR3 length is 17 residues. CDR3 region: CASTSGLSGRAQETQYF. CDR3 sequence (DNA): TGTGCCAGCACCTCTGGTTTGAGCGGGAGGGCACAAGAGACCCAGTACTTC.

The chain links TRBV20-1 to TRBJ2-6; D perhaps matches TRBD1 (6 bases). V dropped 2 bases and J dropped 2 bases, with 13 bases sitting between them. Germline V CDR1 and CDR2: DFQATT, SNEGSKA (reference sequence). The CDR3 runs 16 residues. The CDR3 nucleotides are TGCAGTGCTAGAAACACAGGGACGGCTGGGGCCAACGTCCTGACTTTC. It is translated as CSARNTGTAGANVLTF.

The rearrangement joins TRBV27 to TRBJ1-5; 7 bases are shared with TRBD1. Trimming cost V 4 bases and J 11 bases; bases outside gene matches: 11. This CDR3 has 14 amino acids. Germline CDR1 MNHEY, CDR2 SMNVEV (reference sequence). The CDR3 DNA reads TGTGCCAGCAGTTCCCTCCAGGGGGGCCGAACCCAGCATTTT. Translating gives CASSSLQGGRTQHF.

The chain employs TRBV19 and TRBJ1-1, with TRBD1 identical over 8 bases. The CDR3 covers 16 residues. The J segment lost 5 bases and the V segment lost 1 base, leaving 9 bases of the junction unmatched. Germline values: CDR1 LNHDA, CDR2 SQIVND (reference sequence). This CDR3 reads CASSIGAGGLVTEAFF. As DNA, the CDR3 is TGTGCCAGTAGTATAGGGGCAGGGGGCCTCGTTACTGAAGCTTTCTTT.

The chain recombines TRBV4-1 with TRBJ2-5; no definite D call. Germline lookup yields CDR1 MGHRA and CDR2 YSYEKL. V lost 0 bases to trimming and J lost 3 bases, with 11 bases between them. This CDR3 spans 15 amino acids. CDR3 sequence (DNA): TGCGCCAGCAGCCAAGAAAGGACGGGTAAAGAGACCCAGTACTTC. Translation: CASSQERTGKETQYF.

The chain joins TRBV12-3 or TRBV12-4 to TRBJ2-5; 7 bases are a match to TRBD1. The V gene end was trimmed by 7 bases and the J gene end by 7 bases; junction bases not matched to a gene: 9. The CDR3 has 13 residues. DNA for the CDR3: TGTGCCAGCAACCAAGGGGGCGCGGGGACCCAGTACTTC. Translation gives CASNQGGAGTQYF.

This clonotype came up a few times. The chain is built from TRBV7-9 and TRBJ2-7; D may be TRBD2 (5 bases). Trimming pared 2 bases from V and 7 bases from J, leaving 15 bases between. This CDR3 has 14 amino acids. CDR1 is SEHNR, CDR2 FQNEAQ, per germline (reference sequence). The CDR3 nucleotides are TGTGCCAGCAGCTTATCAGCGGCGCCTCGGGAGCAGTACGTC. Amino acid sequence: CASSLSAAPREQYV.

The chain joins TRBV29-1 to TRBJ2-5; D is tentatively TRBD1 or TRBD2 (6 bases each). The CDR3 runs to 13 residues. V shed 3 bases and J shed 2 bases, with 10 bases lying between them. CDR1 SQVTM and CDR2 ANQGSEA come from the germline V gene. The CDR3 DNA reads TGCAGCGTTGAGGGGGGCGGGCAAGAGACCCAGTACTTC. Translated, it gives CSVEGGGQETQYF.

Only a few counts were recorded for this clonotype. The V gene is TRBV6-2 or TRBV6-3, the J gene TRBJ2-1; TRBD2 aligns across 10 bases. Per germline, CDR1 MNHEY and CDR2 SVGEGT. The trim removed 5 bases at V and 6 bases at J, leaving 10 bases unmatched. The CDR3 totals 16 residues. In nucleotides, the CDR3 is TGTGCCAGCAGTAAACAACTAGCGGGATATGTCAATGAGCAGTTCTTC. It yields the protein CASSKQLAGYVNEQFF.

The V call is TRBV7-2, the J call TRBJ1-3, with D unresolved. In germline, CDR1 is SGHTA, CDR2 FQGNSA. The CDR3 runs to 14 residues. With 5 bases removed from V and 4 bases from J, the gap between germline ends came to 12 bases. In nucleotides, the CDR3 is TGTGCCAGCAGCCCGCCGCTTTCGGGAAACACCATATATTTT. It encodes CASSPPLSGNTIYF.

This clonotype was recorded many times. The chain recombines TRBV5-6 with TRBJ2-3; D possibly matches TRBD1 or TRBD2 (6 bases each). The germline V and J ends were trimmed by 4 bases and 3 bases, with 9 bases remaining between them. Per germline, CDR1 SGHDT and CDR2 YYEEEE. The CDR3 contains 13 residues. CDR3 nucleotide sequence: TGTGCCAGCAGCATAGGGGGGACAGATACGCAGTATTTT. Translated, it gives CASSIGGTDTQYF.

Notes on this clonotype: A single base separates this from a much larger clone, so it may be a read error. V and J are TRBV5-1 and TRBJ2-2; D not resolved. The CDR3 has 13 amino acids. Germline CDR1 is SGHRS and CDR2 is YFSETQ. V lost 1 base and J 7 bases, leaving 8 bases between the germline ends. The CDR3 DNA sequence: TGCGCCAGCAGCTTGAAACTGGTCGGGGAGCTGTTTTTT. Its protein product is CASSLKLVGELFF.

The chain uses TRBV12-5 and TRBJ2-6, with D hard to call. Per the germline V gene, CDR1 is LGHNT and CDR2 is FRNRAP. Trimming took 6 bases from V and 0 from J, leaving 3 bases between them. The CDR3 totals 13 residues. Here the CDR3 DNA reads TGTGCTAGTGGCAACTCTGGGGCCAACGTCCTGACTTTC. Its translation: CASGNSGANVLTF.

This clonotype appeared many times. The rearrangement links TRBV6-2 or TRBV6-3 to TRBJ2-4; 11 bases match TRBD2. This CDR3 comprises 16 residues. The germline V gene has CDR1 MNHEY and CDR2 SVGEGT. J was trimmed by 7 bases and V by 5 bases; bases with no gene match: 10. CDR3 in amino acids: CASSPPRIAGGNIQYF. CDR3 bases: TGTGCCAGCAGTCCGCCCCGAATAGCGGGAGGGAACATTCAGTACTTC.

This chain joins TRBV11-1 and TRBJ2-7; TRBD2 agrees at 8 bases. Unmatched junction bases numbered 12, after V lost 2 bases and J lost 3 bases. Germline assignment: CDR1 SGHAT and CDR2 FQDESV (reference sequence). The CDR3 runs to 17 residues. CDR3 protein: CASSLWPIAGNLYEQYF. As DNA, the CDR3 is TGTGCCAGCAGCTTATGGCCGATAGCGGGAAATCTCTACGAGCAGTACTTC.

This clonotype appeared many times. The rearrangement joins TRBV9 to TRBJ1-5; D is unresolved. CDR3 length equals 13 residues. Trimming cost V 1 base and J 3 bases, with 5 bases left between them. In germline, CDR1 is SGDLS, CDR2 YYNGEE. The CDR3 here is CASSVSPNQPQHF. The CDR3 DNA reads TGTGCCAGCAGCGTAAGCCCCAATCAGCCCCAGCATTTT.